The source of this TCR beta chain is a study of technical replicates of blood from a few donors. Germline-derived CDR1 and CDR2 are PRHDT and FYEKMQ (reference sequence). The J segment lost 7 bases and the V segment lost 5 bases, leaving 10 bases of the junction unmatched. The CDR3 has 14 amino acids. The data were produced by immunoSEQ multiplex PCR, yet TCRdb's version contains in-frame clones alone and is incomplete. Of approximately 76,000 clones listed, 90% to 95% are singletons. Sequenced: T cells isolated from PBMCs. This TCR came from a human donor in good health. The V call is TRBV13, the J call TRBJ2-7, with 8 bases matching TRBD1. CDR3 protein: CASSPTGAVREQYF. In DNA form, the CDR3 reads TGTGCCAGCAGCCCGACAGGGGCGGTTCGGGAGCAGTACTTC.